Each of the 16 T cell receptor beta chains below was sequenced from the same sample in a study of shared clonotypes between healthy human individuals. Clones were sequenced by immunoSEQ multiplex PCR, and TCRdb holds only the in-frame ones, with some missing. Counted here are a few million clones, approximately 93% occurring once; the ten biggest clones make up roughly 0.36%. Input material: naive CD4+ T cells from PBMCs. As to subset: CD45RA+ positively selected. These TCRs come from a man between 18 and 35 years old in good health. Some clones in this sample may be carry-over from other donors' samples.

V is TRBV7-6 and J is TRBJ2-6, with 7 bases aligning to TRBD2. CDR3 length: 19 residues. CDR1 is SGHVS and CDR2 is FNYEAQ in the germline V gene. The trim removed 4 bases at V and 1 base at J, leaving 13 bases unmatched. CDR3: CASSSGTRAGLSGANVLTF. CDR3 nucleotides: TGTGCCAGCAGCTCCGGAACCCGAGCGGGGCTATCTGGGGCCAACGTCCTGACTTTC.

This clone appeared once. J is TRBJ1-2 and V is TRBV4-2; possibly TRBD1 for D (6 bases). Trimming took off 0 bases at V and 6 bases at J, with 14 bases between the two ends. CDR3 length: 15 amino acids. From germline, CDR1 is LGHNA and CDR2 YNFKEQ. The CDR3 DNA reads as TGTGCCAGCAGCCAAGATTTTAAACAGGGAGATGGCTACACCTTC. Translated, it gives CASSQDFKQGDGYTF.

V and J are TRBV5-1 and TRBJ2-7; a possible D gene is TRBD2 (5 bases). The CDR3 spans 15 residues. V was clipped by 3 bases and J by 0 bases, with 13 bases between them. The germline V gene encodes CDR1 SGHRS and CDR2 YFSETQ. The CDR3 DNA sequence: TGCGCCAGCAGCTCCCTCGGACTCGCCTCCTACGAGCAGTACTTC. Translated, it gives CASSSLGLASYEQYF.

The rearrangement links TRBV4-1 to TRBJ2-7, with TRBD1 matching over 8 bases. Germline V gene lookup returns CDR1 MGHRA and CDR2 YSYEKL. The CDR3 consists of 16 residues. J was trimmed by 3 bases and V by 0 bases; bases with no gene match: 7. CDR3 bases: TGCGCCAGCAGCCAAGATGATCGGACAGGGTTCTACGAGCAGTACTTC. Translated, it gives CASSQDDRTGFYEQYF.

V gene TRBV5-4 combines with J gene TRBJ2-1, with 9 bases lining up with TRBD1. The CDR3 is 15 residues long. Germline V CDR1 and CDR2: SGHNT, YYREEE (reference sequence). The junction had 10 bases not matched to a gene; V was cut back by 4 bases and J by 8 bases. The CDR3 reads CASSPGTGFEDEQFF. DNA for the CDR3: TGTGCCAGCAGCCCCGGGACAGGGTTTGAGGATGAGCAGTTCTTC.

This sequence joins TRBV7-8 and TRBJ1-5, with D hard to call. The length of the CDR3 is 12 residues. V dropped 5 bases and J dropped 3 bases, with 5 bases sitting between them. Germline values: CDR1 SGHVS, CDR2 FQNEAQ. CDR3 nucleotides: TGTGCCAGCAGCCTCACCAATCAGCCCCAGCATTTT. As protein: CASSLTNQPQHF.

The V gene is TRBV6-6, the J gene TRBJ2-6; D tentatively reads TRBD1 or TRBD2 (5 bases each). Trimming cost V 6 bases and J 0 bases, with 12 bases left between them. This CDR3 spans 16 amino acids. CDR1 MNHNY and CDR2 SVGAGI come from the germline V gene (reference sequence). The CDR3 sequence is CASSGTRSSGANVLTF. The DNA of the CDR3 is TGTGCCAGCAGCGGGACGAGAAGCTCTGGGGCCAACGTCCTGACTTTC.

This clone occurred once. The chain employs TRBV10-3 and TRBJ1-1, with TRBD1 matching over 7 bases. The CDR3 extends over 14 amino acids. Germline V gene lookup returns CDR1 ENHRY and CDR2 SYGVKD. The junction had 11 bases not matched to a gene; V was cut back by 10 bases and J by 3 bases. As DNA, the CDR3 is TGTGCCACCAGGGGGGGGCGGGCGGACACTGAAGCTTTCTTT. The encoded protein is CATRGGRADTEAFF.

The chain couples TRBV5-1 to TRBJ1-4; TRBD1 aligns across 7 bases. The J segment lost 2 bases and the V segment lost 5 bases, leaving 3 bases of the junction unmatched. The length of the CDR3 is 14 residues. Germline CDR1 SGHRS, CDR2 YFSETQ. In nucleotides, the CDR3 is TGCGCCAGCAGGATGACAGGGACTAATGAAAAACTGTTTTTT. Translation: CASRMTGTNEKLFF.

The rearrangement uses TRBV5-5 and TRBJ2-5; no clear D gene. Trimming cost V 4 bases and J 6 bases, with 13 bases left between them. Per the germline V gene, CDR1 is SGHKS and CDR2 is YYEKEE (reference sequence). The CDR3 spans 13 residues. The CDR3 coding sequence is TGTGCCAGCAGCCCGGACCCGATGAAGACCCAGTACTTC. It specifies CASSPDPMKTQYF. Filled out from reference TRBV5-5 and TRBJ2-5, the complete variable domain reads DAGVTQSPTHLIKTRGQQVTLRCSPISGHKSVSWYQQVLGQGPQFIFQYYEKEERGRGNFPDRFSARQFPNYSSELNVNALLLGDSALYLCASSPDPMKTQYFGPGTRLLVL.

To note about this clone: Other DNA sequences of this sample code for an identical CDR3. V usage is TRBV28 and J usage is TRBJ1-5; TRBD1 might be the D (6 bases). Trimming left V 2 bases short and J 4 bases short, with 12 bases between. Germline CDR1 reads MDHEN; CDR2 reads SYDVKM. The CDR3 contains 15 residues. The CDR3 spells CASSLGGQGNQPQHF. The CDR3 coding sequence is TGTGCCAGCAGTTTAGGGGGGCAGGGGAATCAGCCCCAGCATTTT.

This chain connects TRBV12-5 to TRBJ1-2, with a weak D call TRBD1 (5 bases). The CDR3 has 17 residues. V was cut by 4 bases and J by 4 bases, with 22 bases left in between. Germline V gives CDR1 LGHNT, CDR2 FRNRAP. This CDR3 is CASGSPIPQGDFYGYTF. CDR3 sequence (DNA): TGTGCTAGTGGTTCCCCAATCCCCCAGGGCGATTTCTATGGCTACACCTTC.

V is TRBV28 and J is TRBJ1-3, with 10 bases fitting TRBD1. The germline V gene encodes CDR1 MDHEN and CDR2 SYDVKM. This CDR3 contains 16 residues. V shed 7 bases and J 4 bases; nucleotides not matched to a gene: 10. The CDR3 DNA reads TGTGCCAGCAAACACGGCCGGGACAGGGGCGGAAACACCATATATTTT. This gives the protein CASKHGRDRGGNTIYF.

The chain joins TRBV15 to TRBJ2-5; 8 nucleotides agree with TRBD2. The V and J ends lost 6 bases and 3 bases, in that order; junction bases with no gene match: 9. The CDR3 length is 15 residues. The germline V gene has CDR1 LNHNV and CDR2 YYDKDF (reference sequence). This chain's CDR3 is CATSQRVSGEETQYF. The DNA for the CDR3 is TGTGCCACCAGTCAAAGGGTTAGCGGGGAAGAGACCCAGTACTTC. Supplemented by reference TRBV15 and TRBJ2-5, the full variable domain reads DAMVIQNPRYQVTQFGKPVTLSCSQTLNHNVMYWYQQKSSQAPKLLFHYYDKDFNNEADTPDNFQSRRPNTSFCFLDIRSPGLGDTAMYLCATSQRVSGEETQYFGPGTRLLVL.

The V call is TRBV19, the J call TRBJ2-5; 10 nucleotides line up with TRBD2. The CDR3 loop spans 17 amino acids. With V trimmed by 5 bases and J by 2 bases, 11 bases remained unmatched. CDR1 is LNHDA, CDR2 SQIVND, per germline (reference sequence). The CDR3 region is CASSGLAGDARQETQYF. DNA of the CDR3: TGTGCCAGTAGTGGCCTAGCGGGAGATGCTCGGCAAGAGACCCAGTACTTC.

This rearrangement joins TRBV7-2 to TRBJ2-4; 7 nucleotides match TRBD2. Trimming took 2 bases from V and 0 from J; bases not matched to a gene: 4. CDR3 length: 16 residues. Germline CDR1 reads SGHTA; CDR2 reads FQGNSA. The CDR3 protein is CASSLRLALAKNIQYF. CDR3 coding DNA: TGTGCCAGCAGCTTAAGACTAGCCTTAGCCAAAAACATTCAGTACTTC.